Given below is one T cell receptor beta chain in context. The antigen remains undetermined. The treatment was: about 20 received Ad26.COV2.S at low or high dose, single or two shots; several received placebo; per-sample allocation not given. The study sampled participants on day 63 after the first vaccine or placebo injection. Repertoires were generated with immunoSEQ multiplex PCR, while TCRdb's copy carries only in-frame clones and drops some. The sample lists around 370,000 clones, roughly 81% occurring once. The data stem from a study of Ad26.COV2.S vaccination and SARS-CoV-2 variants. Study information: As a participant in COV1001, the donor was in the Ad26.COV2.S trial arm. Recipients of Ad26.COV2.S got it intramuscularly, once or twice 56 days apart.

The ends were cut back, 2 bases at V and 8 bases at J, with 13 bases in the middle. The CDR3 covers 14 residues. Germline-derived CDR1 and CDR2 are SGHAT and FQNNGV. Study results and caveats: Vaccinees reportedly had broad spike-specific CD8+ and CD4+ T cell responses. Overall T cell responses may have been underestimated by the analyses of TCR breadth and depth.

The receptor comes from a person between 18 and 60 years old who received the Ad26.COV2.S COVID-19 vaccine or a placebo. This material consisted of peripheral blood, taken in a trial of Ad26.COV2.S vaccine versus placebo. The chain uses TRBV11-2 and TRBJ2-4; possibly TRBD2 for D (5 bases). The CDR3 is CASSLQRAGDIQYF. The CDR3 DNA is TGTGCCAGCAGCTTACAAAGGGCCGGGGACATTCAGTACTTC.